The entry that follows covers one T cell receptor beta chain sequence. Antigen: not known. This record comes from a study of T cells after yellow fever vaccination. Findings and caveats of the study: Abundant clonotypes from the bulk population could get into FACS-sorted repertoires as contaminants. Subsequent booster samples again held most clones from primary vaccination (more than 95% CD4, roughly 91% CD8).

The CDR3 runs to 14 residues. Per germline, CDR1 MNHEY and CDR2 SMNVEV (reference sequence). Trimming removed 4 bases from V and 2 bases from J, with 11 bases in between. 5'RACE template switching added a universal primer site and UMIs to TCR cDNA. From the 5' RACE reads, TCRdb called clonotypes with MiXCR, one entry per CDR3 protein. The sample has around 200,000 distinct CDR3 sequences; 11% are singletons. The sequence was obtained from a man aged 18-30 years who received the YFV17D yellow fever vaccine. The chain is built from TRBV27 and TRBJ1-2; possible D gene TRBD1, 5 bases. The sequenced sample was CD8+ T cells sorted from PBMCs, obtained 15 days after the yellow fever booster vaccination. The CDR3 nucleotides read TGTGCCAGCAGTTCGATGGGGCCGAACTATGGCTACACCTTC. Translation gives CASSSMGPNYGYTF.